This T cell receptor (beta chain) was sequenced for a study of blood T cell repertoires in COVID-19. Study background: The origin of the acute and convalescent COVID-19 samples was the United States, Italy and Spain.

Profiling relied on immunoSEQ multiplex PCR, and the TCRdb table lists in-frame clones only, not all of them. The sample has some 300,000 clones, 65% to 90% seen once. V shed 2 bases and J 7 bases; nucleotides not matched to a gene: 4. There are 15 residues in the CDR3. Germline-derived CDR1 and CDR2 are PRHDT and FYEKMQ (reference sequence). The chain couples TRBV13 to TRBJ1-6; TRBD1 agrees at 8 bases. The sequenced material came from peripheral blood. The TCR originated in a woman aged 70-85 years with COVID-19, enrolled during active disease. Written as DNA, the CDR3 is TGTGCCAGCAGCTTATCCAGGGGGCTCAATTCACCCCTCCACTTT. Translated, it gives CASSLSRGLNSPLHF.